This T cell receptor beta chain was captured by sequencing in a study of CD4 T cell repertoires in COVID-19. About the study: After less than twelve days of IL-2 expansion, CFSE-low cells were relabeled and restimulated with other coronavirus spikes.

Study results and caveats: In SARS-CoV and/or HKU1 spike cultures, between roughly 7 and 27% of SARS-CoV-2 clonotypes reappeared.

Trimming stripped 6 bases from V and 7 bases from J, with 9 bases between. This CDR3 comprises 12 residues. Germline V CDR1 and CDR2: MNHEY, SVGEGT. Samples came from patients recovered from mild-to-severe COVID-19. These memory T cells were uncultured and sequenced directly after ex vivo isolation. Worth noting for this clone: As yet, its antigen is unknown.

The protocol was immunoSEQ multiplex PCR, while the TCRdb copy is restricted to in-frame clones and leaves out a portion. The sample records 60,000 to 90,000 clones, roughly 80% being singletons. This clonotype was obtained from a human donor who had COVID-19. Source: CD4+ T cells from peripheral blood, taken after recovery from COVID-19. The rearrangement joins TRBV6-2 or TRBV6-3 to TRBJ2-2; D remains ambiguous. In nucleotides, the CDR3 is TGTGCCAGCAGCCGAAGCAACGGGGAGCTGTTTTTT. Residues: CASSRSNGELFF.